These 10 T cell receptor beta chains share one sample of origin, sequenced in a study of T cell responses to AZD1222 COVID-19 vaccine. TCRdb's copy holds only in-frame clones and misses some; the assay was immunoSEQ multiplex PCR. The data show 130,000 or so clones, 75% to 95% seen once. This sample comprised peripheral blood, obtained 28 days after the second AZD1222 dose. The receptors derive from an adult who received the AZD1222 COVID-19 vaccine.

The sample holds one count of this clone. The V call is TRBV7-2, the J call TRBJ1-5; D is undetermined. The CDR3 is 15 amino acids. CDR1 is SGHTA and CDR2 is FQGNSA in the germline V gene. V was cut by 0 bases and J by 4 bases, with 10 bases left in between. The CDR3 coding sequence is TGTGCCAGCAGCTTAGCGGGGATGGCGAATCAGCCCCAGCATTTT. Amino acid sequence: CASSLAGMANQPQHF.

The genes are TRBV3-1 (or the pseudogene TRBV3-2) and TRBJ1-3, with TRBD1 as a possible D gene (5 bases). Trimming took off 5 bases at V and 0 bases at J, with 14 bases between the two ends. The CDR3 totals 16 residues. The germline CDR1 and CDR2 sequences are LGHDT and YNNKEL (reference sequence). CDR3 coding DNA: TGTGCCAGCAGCGCGCCGGGACGGCTCTCTGGAAACACCATATATTTT. This codes for CASSAPGRLSGNTIYF.

The chain carries TRBV10-3 and TRBJ1-2; D is undetermined. The V gene lost 7 bases and the J gene lost 7 bases, with 19 bases spanning the gap. CDR1 is ENHRY and CDR2 is SYGVKD in the germline V gene. The CDR3 is 14 residues long. The CDR3: CAINFSVREGGYTF. Here the CDR3 DNA reads TGTGCCATCAATTTCTCCGTTCGAGAGGGTGGCTACACCTTC.

The rearrangement links TRBV27 to TRBJ1-5, with D unresolved. This CDR3 contains 14 residues. Germline V gene data show CDR1 as MNHEY and CDR2 as SMNVEV (reference sequence). Trimming pared 7 bases from V and 2 bases from J, leaving 12 bases between. CDR3 residues: CASKEVYGNQPQHF. The CDR3 region has the DNA TGTGCCAGCAAAGAAGTTTATGGCAATCAGCCCCAGCATTTT.

The chain recombines TRBV7-8 with TRBJ1-1; maybe TRBD1 (5 bases). Trimming shortened V by 3 bases and J by 6 bases, and 11 bases separated the two germline ends. The CDR3 covers 13 residues. CDR1 is SGHVS, CDR2 FQNEAQ, per germline. CDR3 amino acids: CASSFRVSAEAFF. CDR3 sequence (DNA): TGTGCCAGCAGCTTCAGGGTTAGCGCTGAAGCTTTCTTT.

J is TRBJ1-6 and V is TRBV7-3; D gene ambiguous. CDR1 is SGHTA and CDR2 is FQGTGA in the germline V gene. Trimming cost V 5 bases and J 0 bases, with 11 bases left between them. This CDR3 has 16 amino acids. The DNA for the CDR3 is TGTGCCAGCAGCGCCATGGAGCCCTCCTATAATTCACCCCTCCACTTT. It specifies CASSAMEPSYNSPLHF.

V is TRBV2 and J is TRBJ2-3; 11 nucleotides line up with TRBD2. The germline CDR1 and CDR2 sequences are SNHLY and FYNNEI. V lost 4 bases, J lost 4 bases, and 4 bases stayed unmatched. The CDR3 consists of 15 residues. Written as DNA, the CDR3 is TGTGCCAGCAGTGTAGCGGGAGGGGTTGCAGATACGCAGTATTTT. The encoded protein is CASSVAGGVADTQYF.

This sequence joins TRBV4-2 and TRBJ2-5, with D perhaps TRBD2 (6 bases). The CDR3 runs to 15 residues. The V end lost 4 bases, the J end lost 2 bases, and 14 bases lay between the germline ends. Germline V gene data show CDR1 as LGHNA and CDR2 as YNFKEQ. The DNA of the CDR3 is TGTGCCAGCAGCCTCAGCCGGGACTTTCAAGAGACCCAGTACTTC. Its translation is CASSLSRDFQETQYF.

The rearrangement joins TRBV19 to TRBJ1-1; 7 nucleotides align to TRBD1. CDR3 length equals 14 residues. Germline lookup yields CDR1 LNHDA and CDR2 SQIVND (reference sequence). Trimming at V came to 5 bases and at J to 3 bases, leaving 6 bases not matched to a gene. The CDR3 sequence: CASSLTGRDTEAFF. CDR3 bases: TGTGCCAGTAGTTTGACAGGGAGGGACACTGAAGCTTTCTTT.

This clone was counted a few times. J is TRBJ2-7 and V is TRBV5-8; D is unclear. The CDR3 has 14 amino acids. V lost 4 bases, J lost 0 bases, and 11 bases lay in between. Germline values: CDR1 SGHTS, CDR2 YDEGEE. This CDR3 is CASSPLTLSYEQYF. The CDR3 coding sequence is TGTGCCAGCAGCCCGTTGACCCTCTCCTACGAGCAGTACTTC. The full variable domain, with the rest looked up from reference TRBV5-8 and TRBJ2-7, is EAGVTQSPTHLIKTRGQQATLRCSPISGHTSVYWYQQALGLGLQFLLWYDEGEERNRGNFPPRFSGRQFPNYSSELNVNALELEDSALYLCASSPLTLSYEQYFGPGTRLTVT.